The 14 T cell receptor beta chains reported below all come from one sample, sequenced in a study of identical twins. MiXCR, run by TCRdb on the 5' RACE reads, gives a single entry per CDR3 protein. The sample yields some 590,000 distinct CDR3 sequences, just under 10% seen once. This sample also appeared in a second study, on yellow fever vaccine responses in identical twins.

The material sequenced was PBMCs. Source of these receptors: a woman aged 18-29 years in good health.

This clonotype was detected many times. The rearrangement uses TRBV4-3 and TRBJ2-1; weak D call: TRBD2 (6 bases). This CDR3 region has 16 residues. Deletions cut 1 base from V and 0 bases from J, with 10 bases between. CDR1 is LGHNA, CDR2 YSLEER, per germline. CDR3 sequence (DNA): TGCGCCAGCAGCCAAGGGCGGGGTAGCTCCTACAATGAGCAGTTCTTC. It translates to CASSQGRGSSYNEQFF.

The chain links TRBV5-1 to TRBJ2-3; a weak D match, TRBD1 (6 bases). V was trimmed by 4 bases and J by 0 bases, leaving 12 bases between them. Germline values: CDR1 SGHRS, CDR2 YFSETQ. This CDR3 spans 15 amino acids. The CDR3 loop reads CASSNGTTSTDTQYF. In DNA, the CDR3 is TGCGCCAGCAGCAACGGGACAACTAGCACAGATACGCAGTATTTT.

This clonotype was found a few times. This chain connects TRBV12-5 to TRBJ2-7, with TRBD2 as a possible D gene (5 bases). The CDR3 length is 13 residues. Germline V gene lookup returns CDR1 LGHNT and CDR2 FRNRAP. Trimming removed 2 bases at V and 6 bases at J, with 11 bases between. CDR3 amino acids: CASGLRRPGEQYF. CDR3 nucleotide sequence: TGTGCTAGTGGTTTGCGGAGGCCGGGCGAGCAGTACTTC.

The rearrangement joins TRBV7-9 to TRBJ2-7; the match to TRBD1 covers 9 bases. Germline V lookup: CDR1 SEHNR, CDR2 FQNEAQ (reference sequence). The junction had 7 bases not matched to a gene; V was cut back by 5 bases and J by 2 bases. The CDR3 covers 15 residues. The CDR3 region is CASSPRTGVAYEQYF. In nucleotides, the CDR3 is TGTGCCAGCAGCCCCCGGACAGGGGTTGCCTACGAGCAGTACTTC. The complete variable domain, with remaining parts taken from reference TRBV7-9 and TRBJ2-7, reads DTGVSQNPRHKITKRGQNVTFRCDPISEHNRLYWYRQTLGQGPEFLTYFQNEAQLEKSRLLSDRFSAERPKGSFSTLEIQRTEQGDSAMYLCASSPRTGVAYEQYFGPGTRLTVT.

This clonotype has just a few counts. This clone may be a read error of a much larger clone one base away. The rearrangement uses TRBV7-9 and TRBJ2-7; 9 bases agree with TRBD1. The CDR3 is 14 residues long. The V segment lost 5 bases and the J segment 2 bases; nucleotides outside the gene matches: 4. Germline V gene sequence: CDR1 SEHNR, CDR2 FQNEAQ (reference sequence). In DNA form, the CDR3 reads TGTGCCAGCAGCCACCGGGACAGGGCCTACGAGCAGTACTTC. Translation gives CASSHRDRAYEQYF.

This clonotype has more than one count but fewer than ten. The gene calls are TRBV9 and TRBJ2-1; 8 nucleotides match TRBD2. Germline trimming cut 1 base from V and 0 bases from J; bases unmatched to any gene: 12. The CDR3 runs 19 residues. Looked up from germline, CDR1 is SGDLS and CDR2 is YYNGEE. CDR3 region: CASSVSPGLGRSSYNEQFF. CDR3 DNA: TGTGCCAGCAGCGTAAGCCCGGGACTAGGGAGGAGCTCCTACAATGAGCAGTTCTTC. The full variable domain, with the rest looked up from reference TRBV9 and TRBJ2-1, is DSGVTQTPKHLITATGQRVTLRCSPRSGDLSVYWYQQSLDQGLQFLIQYYNGEERAKGNILERFSAQQFPDLHSELNLSSLELGDSALYFCASSVSPGLGRSSYNEQFFGPGTRLTVL.

The chain recombines TRBV25-1 with TRBJ2-6; 9 nucleotides match TRBD2. The CDR3 length is 18 residues. The V gene end was trimmed by 2 bases and the J gene end by 0 bases; junction bases not matched to a gene: 5. The germline CDR1 and CDR2 sequences are MGHDK and SYGVNS. CDR3 nucleotides: TGTGCCAGCAGTGAAAGTAGCGGGAGTTCCTCTGGGGCCAACGTCCTGACTTTC. This translates into CASSESSGSSSGANVLTF. Full variable domain (outside the CDR3, taken from reference TRBV25-1 and TRBJ2-6): EADIYQTPRYLVIGTGKKITLECSQTMGHDKMYWYQQDPGMELHLIHYSYGVNSTEKGDLSSESTVSRIRTEHFPLTLESARPSHTSQYLCASSESSGSSSGANVLTFGAGSRLTVL.

The chain joins TRBV20-1 to TRBJ1-6, with 7 positions matching TRBD1. V lost 6 bases and J lost 7; bases outside the gene matches: 6. Per germline, CDR1 DFQATT and CDR2 SNEGSKA (reference sequence). This CDR3 comprises 13 residues. CDR3 nucleotide sequence: TGCAGTGCCACGATCAGGGGGAATTCACCCCTCCACTTT. As protein: CSATIRGNSPLHF.

This clonotype has at least ten counts. The genes are TRBV28 and TRBJ2-3; 8 bases are shared with TRBD1. V trimming: 5 bases; J trimming: 3 bases; junction bases outside the gene matches: 7. Germline CDR1 reads MDHEN; CDR2 reads SYDVKM. This CDR3 contains 15 residues. CDR3 in DNA: TGTGCCAGCAGTCCCGACAGGGGTGGGACAGATACGCAGTATTTT. Encoded protein: CASSPDRGGTDTQYF.

This sequence joins TRBV7-9 and TRBJ2-1, with D uncertain. Per germline, CDR1 SEHNR and CDR2 FQNEAQ (reference sequence). V lost 5 bases to trimming and J lost 5 bases, with 10 bases between them. The CDR3 runs 13 residues. The CDR3, as DNA: TGTGCCAGCAGCCTCACAGTCCACAATGAGCAGTTCTTC. This sequence encodes CASSLTVHNEQFF.

This clonotype has ten or more counts. J is TRBJ2-5 and V is TRBV29-1, with 8 bases matching TRBD2. Germline values: CDR1 SQVTM, CDR2 ANQGSEA. The CDR3 sequence is 12 residues long. The junction had 6 bases not matched to a gene; V was cut back by 7 bases and J by 5 bases. The CDR3: CSALSGIETQYF. CDR3 DNA sequence: TGCAGCGCTCTTAGCGGGATTGAGACCCAGTACTTC. Full variable domain (remainder filled in from reference TRBV29-1 and TRBJ2-5): SAVISQKPSRDICQRGTSLTIQCQVDSQVTMMFWYRQQPGQSLTLIATANQGSEATYESGFVIDKFPISRPNLTFSTLTVSNMSPEDSSIYLCSALSGIETQYFGPGTRLLVL.

This clonotype was seen many times. The V call is TRBV20-1, the J call TRBJ1-3, with D possibly matching TRBD1 (5 bases). Per the germline V gene, CDR1 is DFQATT and CDR2 is SNEGSKA (reference sequence). This CDR3 is 14 amino acids long. V gave up 6 bases and J gave up 2 bases, with 14 bases separating them. The CDR3 DNA follows: TGCAGTGCCCCCTACCGGGGGACTGGAAACACCATATATTTT. Translation gives CSAPYRGTGNTIYF.

This clonotype was picked up a small number of times. The chain combines TRBV20-1 with TRBJ1-2; no clear D gene. V shed 5 bases and J shed 2 bases, with 15 bases lying between them. This CDR3 is built from 14 residues. Germline V CDR1 and CDR2: DFQATT, SNEGSKA (reference sequence). The CDR3 region has the DNA TGCAGTGCTCCTAACGCGGAACGGAACTATGGCTACACCTTC. This encodes CSAPNAERNYGYTF.

This clonotype was seen a few times. The rearrangement uses TRBV12-3 or TRBV12-4 and TRBJ2-5; tentatively, D is TRBD1 (5 bases). This CDR3 is built from 12 residues. Deletions cut 6 bases from V and 3 bases from J, with 8 bases between. Here the CDR3 reads CASSDSKETQYF. In DNA form, the CDR3 reads TGTGCCAGCAGCGACAGTAAAGAGACCCAGTACTTC.